These 10 T cell receptor beta chains were all obtained from the same sample, sequenced in a study of blood T cell repertoires in COVID-19. Data came from immunoSEQ multiplex PCR; TCRdb stores just in-frame clones and leaves some out. The sample consists of about 160,000 clones, roughly four fifths of them appearing once. The specimen sequenced was peripheral blood. Receptor source: a man aged 55 to 70 with active or convalescent COVID-19.

The V call is TRBV10-2, the J call TRBJ1-1; D is perhaps TRBD1 (6 bases). Germline CDR1 is WSHSY and CDR2 is SAAADI. V was cut by 3 bases and J by 10 bases, with 18 bases left in between. CDR3 length: 14 amino acids. DNA of the CDR3: TGCGCCAGCAGTGAATCGACAGGCCCATCTGGAGCTTTCTTT. Protein product: CASSESTGPSGAFF.

V and J are TRBV2 and TRBJ2-5, with 8 bases matching TRBD1. CDR3 size: 14 residues. CDR1 and CDR2 (germline): SNHLY, FYNNEI. Trimming removed 3 bases from V and 4 bases from J; junction bases left unmatched: 4. The CDR3 region is CASSEQGAGETQYF. CDR3 in DNA: TGTGCCAGCAGTGAGCAGGGGGCTGGAGAGACCCAGTACTTC.

This clone was recorded once. The V gene is TRBV11-3, the J gene TRBJ1-1, with TRBD1 as a possible D gene (5 bases). Trimming left V 1 base short and J 5 bases short, with 11 bases between. The CDR3 covers 14 residues. From germline, CDR1 is SGHNT and CDR2 YENEEA. CDR3 coding DNA: TGTGCCAGCAGCTTAGTATGGGGGGGGACTGAAGCTTTCTTT. It yields the protein CASSLVWGGTEAFF.

The chain uses TRBV19 and TRBJ1-6; 8 nucleotides line up with TRBD1. Germline-derived CDR1 and CDR2 are LNHDA and SQIVND (reference sequence). Trimming at V came to 5 bases and at J to 6 bases, leaving 6 bases not matched to a gene. The CDR3 has 15 amino acids. The CDR3 coding sequence is TGTGCCAGTAGTCTTGACAGGGGAATTAATTCACCCCTCCACTTT. As protein: CASSLDRGINSPLHF.

The rearrangement uses TRBV6-2 or TRBV6-3 and TRBJ1-3, with D uncertain. Germline assignment: CDR1 MNHEY and CDR2 SVGEGT. With 5 bases removed from V and 0 bases from J, the gap between germline ends came to 8 bases. The CDR3 consists of 14 residues. CDR3 sequence reads: CASSGVLSGNTIYF. The CDR3 nucleotides read TGTGCCAGCAGTGGTGTACTCTCTGGAAACACCATATATTTT.

The CDR3: CASSLGTGVNYGYTF. The CDR3 DNA follows: TGTGCCAGCAGCTTAGGGACAGGCGTTAACTATGGCTACACCTTC. The chain uses TRBV11-2 and TRBJ1-2; 7 bases are shared with TRBD1. Trimming took 1 base from V and 1 from J; bases not matched to a gene: 3. The germline V gene has CDR1 SGHAT and CDR2 FQNNGV. This CDR3 has 15 residues.

J is TRBJ1-1 and V is TRBV11-2; a possible D gene is TRBD1 (6 bases). Germline CDR1 and CDR2: SGHAT and FQNNGV. V lost 0 bases, J lost 4 bases, and 15 bases lay in between. The CDR3 covers 16 residues. CDR3 sequence reads: CASSLDAGAGSTEAFF. Here the CDR3 DNA reads TGTGCCAGCAGCTTAGATGCGGGGGCAGGGAGCACTGAAGCTTTCTTT.

The chain carries TRBV25-1 and TRBJ2-3, with D possibly TRBD1 on 6 matching bases. CDR1 MGHDK and CDR2 SYGVNS come from the germline V gene. This CDR3 has 16 residues. Trimming took off 3 bases at V and 3 bases at J, with 16 bases between the two ends. The CDR3 reads CASSDPGRGKTDTQYF. Written as DNA, the CDR3 is TGTGCCAGCAGTGACCCGGGCAGGGGTAAGACAGATACGCAGTATTTT. The full variable domain, completed using reference TRBV25-1 and TRBJ2-3, is EADIYQTPRYLVIGTGKKITLECSQTMGHDKMYWYQQDPGMELHLIHYSYGVNSTEKGDLSSESTVSRIRTEHFPLTLESARPSHTSQYLCASSDPGRGKTDTQYFGPGTRLTVL.

The chain couples TRBV4-2 to TRBJ2-5; tentative D call: TRBD2 (6 bases). Germline loops: CDR1 LGHNA, CDR2 YNFKEQ. The CDR3 totals 15 residues. Trimming pared 0 bases from V and 5 bases from J, leaving 13 bases between. CDR3 in amino acids: CASSQDQLAGETQYF. The CDR3 DNA is TGTGCCAGCAGCCAAGATCAACTAGCAGGGGAGACCCAGTACTTC.

This chain connects TRBV19 to TRBJ2-7, with D maybe TRBD2 (5 bases). Trimming stripped 5 bases from V and 2 bases from J, with 19 bases between. Germline V CDR1 and CDR2: LNHDA, SQIVND (reference sequence). The CDR3 runs 16 residues. Here the CDR3 reads CASSPLGEGRAYEQYF. The CDR3 DNA sequence: TGTGCCAGTAGTCCCCTTGGTGAGGGCCGGGCCTACGAGCAGTACTTC.